Each of the 16 T cell receptor beta chains below was sequenced from the same sample in a study of CD8+CD57+ T cells in acquired aplastic anemia. Genomic DNA provided the template from which TCR beta VDJ and CDR3 profiles were obtained. TCRdb re-called the reads through MiXCR, storing one row per CDR3 protein. The sample lists about 98,000 distinct CDR3 sequences; around two thirds were seen once. It was patients with CD8+CD57+ cell expansion by flow cytometry who were chosen for sequencing. The sequencing input was sorted CD4+, CD8+, or CD8+CD57+ T cells (not recorded which) from PBMCs. These TCRs come from a human donor with aplastic anemia.

This chain joins TRBV29-1 and TRBJ1-3; TRBD1 aligns across 7 bases. Trimming took 2 bases from V and 3 from J; bases not matched to a gene: 10. Germline assignment: CDR1 SQVTM and CDR2 ANQGSEA. This CDR3 has 16 residues. CDR3 loop: CSVEPRTGENGNTIYF. In nucleotides, the CDR3 is TGCAGCGTTGAACCTCGGACAGGCGAAAATGGAAACACCATATATTTT.

The rearrangement joins TRBV2 to TRBJ1-5; 7 bases map to TRBD1. J gave up 5 bases and V 3 bases, and 4 bases lay outside the gene matches. The germline gives CDR1 SNHLY, CDR2 FYNNEI. This CDR3 is 14 amino acids long. CDR3 loop: CASSDRDRYQPQHF. CDR3 coding DNA: TGTGCCAGCAGTGACCGGGACAGATATCAGCCCCAGCATTTT. Combining the CDR3 with reference TRBV2 and TRBJ1-5 gives the whole variable domain EPEVTQTPSHQVTQMGQEVILRCVPISNHLYFYWYRQILGQKVEFLVSFYNNEISEKSEIFDDQFSVERPDGSNFTLKIRSTKLEDSAMYFCASSDRDRYQPQHFGDGTRLSIL.

A word on this clonotype: At one of its ends the junction is not consistent with the germline gene, which may arise from a read error. V is TRBV19 and J is TRBJ2-7; D remains ambiguous. Germline V gene lookup returns CDR1 LNHDA and CDR2 SQIVND (reference sequence). CDR3 length: 12 residues. This CDR3 is CASSGLSYEQHF. CDR3 bases: TGTGCCAGTAGTGGGCTCTCCTACGAGCAGCACTTC.

The gene calls are TRBV6-5 and TRBJ2-1, with a tentative D call TRBD1 (6 bases). This CDR3 has 13 residues. CDR1 is MNHEY, CDR2 SVGAGI, per germline. V lost 2 bases and J 10 bases, leaving 12 bases between the germline ends. The CDR3 DNA follows: TGTGCCAGCAGTTACGACAGGACAACCGAGCAGTTCTTC. Translation gives CASSYDRTTEQFF.

The sample holds many counts of this clonotype. The genes are TRBV5-1 and TRBJ2-1; D possibly corresponds to TRBD1 (6 bases). This CDR3 is built from 15 residues. Germline loops: CDR1 SGHRS, CDR2 YFSETQ. V gave up 1 base and J gave up 4 bases, with 12 bases separating them. In DNA form, the CDR3 reads TGCGCCAGCAGCTTGATGGGACACCCTTACAATGAGCAGTTCTTC. Protein: CASSLMGHPYNEQFF. The variable domain in full, with the rest retrieved from reference TRBV5-1 and TRBJ2-1, is KAGVTQTPRYLIKTRGQQVTLSCSPISGHRSVSWYQQTPGQGLQFLFEYFSETQRNKGNFPGRFSGRQFSNSRSEMNVSTLELGDSALYLCASSLMGHPYNEQFFGPGTRLTVL.

In this sample, this clonotype turned up a few times. The chain is built from TRBV27 and TRBJ2-5; TRBD2 matches 13 bases. The V segment lost 2 bases and the J segment 4 bases; nucleotides outside the gene matches: 7. Germline values: CDR1 MNHEY, CDR2 SMNVEV (reference sequence). CDR3 length: 17 residues. This chain's CDR3 is CASSLITSGGATETQYF. CDR3 DNA sequence: TGTGCCAGCAGTTTAATAACTAGCGGGGGGGCAACAGAGACCCAGTACTTC.

Concerning this clonotype itself: This may arise from a read error, as a much more abundant clone is one base away. This chain connects TRBV5-1 to TRBJ1-1; possibly TRBD1 for D (6 bases). Germline V CDR1 and CDR2: SGHRS, YFSETQ. This CDR3 is built from 15 residues. The CDR3 is CASRLGAIMNTEAFF. The DNA for the CDR3 is TGCGCCAGCAGGTTGGGGGCCATCATGAACACTGAAGCTTTCTTT.

J is TRBJ1-5 and V is TRBV20-1, with D perhaps matching TRBD1 (6 bases). Germline assignment: CDR1 DFQATT and CDR2 SNEGSKA (reference sequence). Trimming left V 4 bases short and J 7 bases short, with 11 bases between. This CDR3 comprises 12 residues. The CDR3 DNA sequence: TGCAGTGCTACAGGGGTCGGACAGCCCCAGCATTTT. Translating it yields CSATGVGQPQHF.

This clonotype was counted between two and nine times. CDR3 amino acids: CASSLDNEQFF. The CDR3, as DNA: TGTGCCAGCAGCTTAGACAATGAGCAGTTCTTC. The rearrangement uses TRBV7-8 and TRBJ2-1; D is unresolved. Trimming cost V 1 base and J 5 bases, with 0 bases left between them. There are 11 residues in the CDR3. Germline V gene sequence: CDR1 SGHVS, CDR2 FQNEAQ.

The gene calls are TRBV27 and TRBJ2-1; weak D call: TRBD2 (6 bases). Germline V gene lookup returns CDR1 MNHEY and CDR2 SMNVEV (reference sequence). The CDR3 totals 15 residues. V was shortened by 2 bases and J by 2 bases, with 10 bases between the two germline ends. CDR3 sequence: CASSLGAGPYNEQFF. The CDR3 coding sequence is TGTGCCAGCAGTTTAGGGGCGGGGCCCTACAATGAGCAGTTCTTC.

This clonotype was recorded a few times. The V gene is TRBV24-1, the J gene TRBJ2-2; D is perhaps TRBD2 (5 bases). The CDR3 extends over 15 amino acids. Germline values: CDR1 KGHDR, CDR2 SFDVKD. The V gene lost 3 bases and the J gene lost 3 bases, with 10 bases spanning the gap. CDR3 loop: CATSDRELYTGELFF. The CDR3 DNA follows: TGTGCCACCAGTGATAGGGAGCTTTACACCGGGGAGCTGTTTTTT.

This chain uses TRBV13 with TRBJ1-5, with D possibly TRBD1 on 6 matching bases. The CDR3 contains 15 residues. V lost 7 bases and J 3 bases, leaving 16 bases between the germline ends. Germline loops: CDR1 PRHDT, CDR2 FYEKMQ (reference sequence). DNA of the CDR3: TGTGCCAGCAACATACAGGGTTTCCCCAATCAGCCCCAGCATTTT. Translation gives CASNIQGFPNQPQHF.

The CDR3, as DNA: TGCAGCGTGACAGGGCCCACCTACAATGAGCAGTTCTTC. Translation: CSVTGPTYNEQFF. V gene TRBV29-1 combines with J gene TRBJ2-1; 7 positions match TRBD1. The CDR3 has 13 residues. Germline CDR1 is SQVTM and CDR2 is ANQGSEA. The junction had 4 bases not matched to a gene; V was cut back by 6 bases and J by 2 bases.

The chain uses TRBV24-1 and TRBJ1-2; D is undetermined. Germline V gene data show CDR1 as KGHDR and CDR2 as SFDVKD. V lost 4 bases and J lost 5, with 10 bases in between. There are 13 residues in the CDR3. CDR3 DNA: TGTGCCACCAGTGACCCCGGGTTGTATGGCTACACCTTC. It yields the protein CATSDPGLYGYTF.

The chain carries TRBV20-1 and TRBJ1-5; a weak D match, TRBD1 (5 bases). Trimming removed 5 bases from V and 3 bases from J, with 11 bases in between. The germline gives CDR1 DFQATT, CDR2 SNEGSKA (reference sequence). This CDR3 contains 13 residues. The CDR3 reads CSAVAGLNQPQHF. For the CDR3, the DNA is TGCAGTGCTGTGGCAGGGCTCAATCAGCCCCAGCATTTT.

This chain joins TRBV15 and TRBJ2-7, with TRBD2 identical over 14 bases. From germline, CDR1 is LNHNV and CDR2 YYDKDF (reference sequence). CDR3 size: 14 residues. The V and J ends lost 8 bases and 3 bases, in that order; junction bases with no gene match: 3. CDR3 sequence reads: CATRLAGGGYEQYF. CDR3 bases: TGTGCCACCCGACTAGCGGGAGGGGGCTACGAGCAGTACTTC.